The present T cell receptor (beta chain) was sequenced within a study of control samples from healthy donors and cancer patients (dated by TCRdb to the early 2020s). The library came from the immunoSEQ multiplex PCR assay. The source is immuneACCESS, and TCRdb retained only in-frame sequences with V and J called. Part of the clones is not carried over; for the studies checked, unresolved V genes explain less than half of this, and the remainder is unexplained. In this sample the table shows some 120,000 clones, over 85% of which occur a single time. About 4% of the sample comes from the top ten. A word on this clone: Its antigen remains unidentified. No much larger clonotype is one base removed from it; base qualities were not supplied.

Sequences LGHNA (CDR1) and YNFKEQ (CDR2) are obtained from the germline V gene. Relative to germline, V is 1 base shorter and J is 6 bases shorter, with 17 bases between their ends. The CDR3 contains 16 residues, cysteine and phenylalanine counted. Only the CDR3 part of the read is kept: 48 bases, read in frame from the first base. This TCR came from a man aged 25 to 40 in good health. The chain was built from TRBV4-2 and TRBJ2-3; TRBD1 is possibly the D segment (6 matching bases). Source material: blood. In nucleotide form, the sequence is TGTGCCAGCAGCCAAGCCTATGTCGGGACAACCGATACGCAGTATTTT. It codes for CASSQAYVGTTDTQYF.